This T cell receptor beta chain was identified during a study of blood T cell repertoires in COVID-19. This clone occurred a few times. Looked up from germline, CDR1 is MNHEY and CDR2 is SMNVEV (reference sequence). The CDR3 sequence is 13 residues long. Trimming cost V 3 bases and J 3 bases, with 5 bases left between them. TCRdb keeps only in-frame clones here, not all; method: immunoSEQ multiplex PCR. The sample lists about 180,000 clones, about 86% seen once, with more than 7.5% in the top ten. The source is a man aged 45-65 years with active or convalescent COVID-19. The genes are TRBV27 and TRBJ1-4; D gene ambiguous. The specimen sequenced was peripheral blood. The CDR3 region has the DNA TGTGCCAGCAGTTTCAGGTCTAATGAAAAACTGTTTTTT. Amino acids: CASSFRSNEKLFF.